This T cell receptor beta chain comes out of a study of T cells in localized non-small cell lung cancer. General observations from the study: A denser population of T cells in blood accompanied longer overall survival. Exceeding tumor, uninvolved adjacent lung had the highest T cell clonality. Among the top 100 tumor clones, a median approximately 62 appeared in adjacent lung.

V lost 4 bases and J 3 bases, leaving 4 bases between the germline ends. Per germline, CDR1 MDHEN and CDR2 SYDVKM. This CDR3 region has 12 residues. As concerns this clone: Its antigen is as yet unknown.

Data came from immunoSEQ multiplex PCR; TCRdb stores just in-frame clones and leaves some out. The profile shows under 35,000 clones, approximately 80% of them singletons. This specimen consisted of peripheral blood, obtained before any cancer treatment. J is TRBJ1-5 and V is TRBV28, with D uncertain. The sequence derives from a male donor at least 60 years old with stage II squamous cell lung carcinoma. For the CDR3, the DNA is TGTGCCAGCAGTTCTATCAATCAGCCCCAGCATTTT. It encodes CASSSINQPQHF.